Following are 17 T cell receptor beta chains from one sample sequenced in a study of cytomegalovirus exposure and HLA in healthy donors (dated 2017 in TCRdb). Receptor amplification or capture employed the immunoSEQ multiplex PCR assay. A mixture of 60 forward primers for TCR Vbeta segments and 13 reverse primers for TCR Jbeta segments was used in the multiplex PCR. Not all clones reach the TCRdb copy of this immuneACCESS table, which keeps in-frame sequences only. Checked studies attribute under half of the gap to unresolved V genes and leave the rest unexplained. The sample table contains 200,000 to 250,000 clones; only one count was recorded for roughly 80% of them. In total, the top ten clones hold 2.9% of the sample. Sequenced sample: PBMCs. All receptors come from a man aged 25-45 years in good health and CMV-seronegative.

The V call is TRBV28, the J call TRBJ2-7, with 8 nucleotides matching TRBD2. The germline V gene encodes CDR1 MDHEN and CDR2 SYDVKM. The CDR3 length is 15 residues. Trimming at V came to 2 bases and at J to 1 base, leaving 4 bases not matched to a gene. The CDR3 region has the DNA TGTGCCAGCAGTTTACTTGGGACTAGGTCCTACGAGCAGTACTTC. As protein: CASSLLGTRSYEQYF.

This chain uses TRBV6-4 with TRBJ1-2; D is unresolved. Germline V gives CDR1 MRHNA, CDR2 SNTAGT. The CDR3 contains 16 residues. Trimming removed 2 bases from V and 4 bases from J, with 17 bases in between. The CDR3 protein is CASSDEGGRDFYGYTF. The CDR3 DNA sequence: TGTGCCAGCAGTGACGAGGGAGGGAGAGATTTCTATGGCTACACCTTC.

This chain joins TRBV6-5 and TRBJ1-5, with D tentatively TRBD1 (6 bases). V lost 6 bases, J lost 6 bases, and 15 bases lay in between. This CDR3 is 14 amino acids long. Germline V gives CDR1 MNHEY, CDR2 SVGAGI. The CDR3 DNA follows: TGTGCCAGCAGGAAGACAGGATCCGGTCAGCCCCAGCATTTT. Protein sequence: CASRKTGSGQPQHF.

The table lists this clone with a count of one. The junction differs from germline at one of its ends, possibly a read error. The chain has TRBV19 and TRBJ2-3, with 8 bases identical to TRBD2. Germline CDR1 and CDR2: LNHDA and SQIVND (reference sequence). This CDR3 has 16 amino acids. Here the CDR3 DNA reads TGTGCCAGCAGTATCGGGGGGGGATTGGGCACAGATACGCAGTATTTT. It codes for CASSIGGGLGTDTQYF.

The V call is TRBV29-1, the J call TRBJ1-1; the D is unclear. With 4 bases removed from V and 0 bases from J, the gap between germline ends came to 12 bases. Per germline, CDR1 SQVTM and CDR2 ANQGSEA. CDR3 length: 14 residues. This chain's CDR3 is CSVAPRLLNTEAFF. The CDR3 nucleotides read TGCAGCGTTGCACCCCGACTCCTGAACACTGAAGCTTTCTTT. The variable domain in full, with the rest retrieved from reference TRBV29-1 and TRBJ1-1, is SAVISQKPSRDICQRGTSLTIQCQVDSQVTMMFWYRQQPGQSLTLIATANQGSEATYESGFVIDKFPISRPNLTFSTLTVSNMSPEDSSIYLCSVAPRLLNTEAFFGQGTRLTVV.

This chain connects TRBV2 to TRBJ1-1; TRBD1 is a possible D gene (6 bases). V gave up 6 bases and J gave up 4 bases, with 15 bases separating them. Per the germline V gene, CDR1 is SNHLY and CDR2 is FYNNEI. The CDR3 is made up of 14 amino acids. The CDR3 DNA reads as TGTGCCAGCAGATATACAGGGCCTTTCACTGAAGCTTTCTTT. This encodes CASRYTGPFTEAFF.

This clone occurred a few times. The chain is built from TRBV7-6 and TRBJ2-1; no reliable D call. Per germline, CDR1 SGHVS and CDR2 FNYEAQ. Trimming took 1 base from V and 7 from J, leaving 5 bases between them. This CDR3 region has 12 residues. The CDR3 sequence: CASSLGANEQFF. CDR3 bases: TGTGCCAGCAGCTTAGGGGCTAATGAGCAGTTCTTC.

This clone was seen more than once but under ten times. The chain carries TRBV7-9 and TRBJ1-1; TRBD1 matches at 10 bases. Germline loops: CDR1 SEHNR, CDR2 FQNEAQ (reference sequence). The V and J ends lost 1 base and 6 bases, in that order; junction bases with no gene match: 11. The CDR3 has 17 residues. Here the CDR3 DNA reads TGTGCCAGCAGCTTAGTCCCGGGACAGGGGTTGGCGGCTGAAGCTTTCTTT. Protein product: CASSLVPGQGLAAEAFF.

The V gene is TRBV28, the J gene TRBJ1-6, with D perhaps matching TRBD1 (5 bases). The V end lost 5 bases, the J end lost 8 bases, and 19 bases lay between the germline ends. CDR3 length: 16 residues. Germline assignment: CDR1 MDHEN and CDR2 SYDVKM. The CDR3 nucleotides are TGTGCCAGCAGTCCGCAGCTCGGGGGGGGTCATTCACCCCTCCACTTT. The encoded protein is CASSPQLGGGHSPLHF.

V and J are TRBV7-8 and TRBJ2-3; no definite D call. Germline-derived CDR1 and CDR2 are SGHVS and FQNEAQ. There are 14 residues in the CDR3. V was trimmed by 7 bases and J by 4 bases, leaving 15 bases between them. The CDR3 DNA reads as TGTGCCAGCACCTGGTTGATGGCCTCAGATACGCAGTATTTT. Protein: CASTWLMASDTQYF.

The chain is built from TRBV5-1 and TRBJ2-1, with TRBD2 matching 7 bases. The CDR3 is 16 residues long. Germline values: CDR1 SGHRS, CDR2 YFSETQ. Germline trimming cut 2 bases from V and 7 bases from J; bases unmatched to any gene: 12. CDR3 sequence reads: CASSLRSSGAENEQFF. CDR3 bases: TGCGCCAGCAGCTTACGTTCGAGCGGGGCGGAGAATGAGCAGTTCTTC. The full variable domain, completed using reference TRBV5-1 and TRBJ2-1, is KAGVTQTPRYLIKTRGQQVTLSCSPISGHRSVSWYQQTPGQGLQFLFEYFSETQRNKGNFPGRFSGRQFSNSRSEMNVSTLELGDSALYLCASSLRSSGAENEQFFGPGTRLTVL.

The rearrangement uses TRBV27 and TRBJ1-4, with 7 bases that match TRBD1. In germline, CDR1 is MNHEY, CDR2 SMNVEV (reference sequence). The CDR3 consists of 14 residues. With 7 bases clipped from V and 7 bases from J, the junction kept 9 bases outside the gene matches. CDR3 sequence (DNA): TGTGCCAGCATCACTGACAGGGTTGGTGAAAAACTGTTTTTT. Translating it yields CASITDRVGEKLFF.

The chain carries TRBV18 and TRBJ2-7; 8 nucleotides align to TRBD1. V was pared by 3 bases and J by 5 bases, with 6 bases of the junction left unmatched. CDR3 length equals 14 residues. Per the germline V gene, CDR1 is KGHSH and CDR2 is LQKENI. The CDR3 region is CASSPVDRGHEQYF. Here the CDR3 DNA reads TGTGCCAGCTCACCGGTAGACAGGGGTCACGAGCAGTACTTC.

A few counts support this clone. The CDR3 protein is CASSLYGGEQPQHF. The DNA for the CDR3 is TGTGCCAGCAGCTTGTACGGGGGAGAGCAGCCCCAGCATTTT. The chain combines TRBV5-4 with TRBJ1-5; perhaps TRBD1 as D (5 bases). Trimming pared 1 base from V and 7 bases from J, leaving 12 bases between. This CDR3 is built from 14 residues. Germline CDR1 is SGHNT and CDR2 is YYREEE (reference sequence).

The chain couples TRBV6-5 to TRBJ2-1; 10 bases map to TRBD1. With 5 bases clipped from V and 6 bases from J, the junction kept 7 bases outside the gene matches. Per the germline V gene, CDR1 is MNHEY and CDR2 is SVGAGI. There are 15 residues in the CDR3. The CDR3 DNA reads TGTGCCAGCAGTCGGGACAGGGGAAACGGCAATGAGCAGTTCTTC. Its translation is CASSRDRGNGNEQFF.

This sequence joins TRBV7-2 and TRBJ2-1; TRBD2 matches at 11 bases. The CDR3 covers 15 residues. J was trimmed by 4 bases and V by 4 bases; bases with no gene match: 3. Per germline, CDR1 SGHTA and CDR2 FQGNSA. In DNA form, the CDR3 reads TGTGCCAGCAGCTCTAGCGGGGGGACTTACAATGAGCAGTTCTTC. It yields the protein CASSSSGGTYNEQFF.

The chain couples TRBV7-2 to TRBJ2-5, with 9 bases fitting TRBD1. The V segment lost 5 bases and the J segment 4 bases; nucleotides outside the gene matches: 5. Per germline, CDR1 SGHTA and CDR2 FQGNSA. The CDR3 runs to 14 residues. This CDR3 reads CASSATGGVETQYF. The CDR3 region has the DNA TGTGCCAGCAGCGCTACAGGGGGCGTAGAGACCCAGTACTTC.